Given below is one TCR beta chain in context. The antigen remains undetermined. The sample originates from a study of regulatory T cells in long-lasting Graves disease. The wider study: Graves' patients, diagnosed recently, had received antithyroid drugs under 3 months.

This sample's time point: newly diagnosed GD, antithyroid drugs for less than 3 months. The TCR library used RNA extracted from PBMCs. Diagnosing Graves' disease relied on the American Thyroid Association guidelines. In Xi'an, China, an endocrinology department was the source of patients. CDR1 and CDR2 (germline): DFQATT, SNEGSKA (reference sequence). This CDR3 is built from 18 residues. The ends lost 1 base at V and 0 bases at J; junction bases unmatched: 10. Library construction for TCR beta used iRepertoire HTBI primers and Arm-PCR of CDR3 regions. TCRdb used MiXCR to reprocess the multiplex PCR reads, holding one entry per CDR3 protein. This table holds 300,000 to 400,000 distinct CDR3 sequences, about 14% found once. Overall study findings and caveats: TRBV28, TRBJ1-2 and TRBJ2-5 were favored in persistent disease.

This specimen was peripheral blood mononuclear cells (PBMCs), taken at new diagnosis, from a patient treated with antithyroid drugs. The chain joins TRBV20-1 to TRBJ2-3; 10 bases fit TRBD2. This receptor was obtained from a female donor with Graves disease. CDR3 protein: CSARGIIMTSGSTDTQYF. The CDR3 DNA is TGCAGTGCTAGAGGTATCATCATGACTAGCGGGAGCACAGATACGCAGTATTTT.